Listed below are T cell receptor beta chains from one sample, sequenced in a study of T-cell reconstitution after alpha-beta-depleted transplantation in children. One entry per CDR3 protein, called by TCRdb with MiXCR from the PCR reads. The sample consists of 500,000 or so distinct CDR3 sequences, roughly 33% of them appearing once. The starting material was PBMCs from the stem cell graft donor, obtained from the stem cell graft. These receptors were obtained from a human donor who donated a stem cell graft to a child with aplastic anemia. Both conserved end residues are trimmed from each CDR3. The order of the fields is CDR3 protein, V gene.

CDR3aa: GGGGRYNEQF
v_gene: TRBV29-1

CDR3aa: ASSLGQSYEQF
v_gene: TRBV27

CDR3aa: ASTDRATSGSTDTQY
v_gene: TRBV19

CDR3aa: ASSFNIGNNEQF
v_gene: TRBV11-3

CDR3aa: ASSVSGGLPPGNTIY
v_gene: TRBV9

CDR3aa: ASSPPVTSNEQF
v_gene: TRBV18

CDR3aa: ASRQNMRGSGELF
v_gene: TRBV11-2

CDR3aa: AWSPTPGTSSYNEQF
v_gene: TRBV30

CDR3aa: SARDGRGSNIQY
v_gene: TRBV20-1

CDR3aa: ASSLRGSLSNTGELF
v_gene: TRBV28

CDR3aa: SVVSGGRLNEQF
v_gene: TRBV29-1

CDR3aa: ASRVQGVEAF
v_gene: TRBV6-2/TRBV6-3

CDR3aa: SAHYKRDYGYT
v_gene: TRBV20-1

CDR3aa: ASTPGGAGYNEQF
v_gene: TRBV6-1

CDR3aa: ASSPPEGGVTEAF
v_gene: TRBV18

CDR3aa: SVEDRAKSYNEQF
v_gene: TRBV29-1

CDR3aa: ASSLPTRGETQY
v_gene: TRBV5-1

CDR3aa: ASSHRQGSEKLF
v_gene: TRBV27

CDR3aa: ASSLAPARGPVDTQY
v_gene: TRBV7-6

CDR3aa: ASSQHSLAGGQETQY
v_gene: TRBV5-5

CDR3aa: ASSPKDRGEQF
v_gene: TRBV5-6

CDR3aa: ASTLNRGGVSTDTQY
v_gene: TRBV12-3/TRBV12-4

CDR3aa: AIRKTTSGAAHTQY
v_gene: TRBV10-3

CDR3aa: ATSDSGTGTPWLF
v_gene: TRBV24-1

CDR3aa: SARDPTVPTDTQY
v_gene: TRBV20-1

CDR3aa: SAGSGQGGDEQF
v_gene: TRBV29-1

CDR3aa: ASSYVLVGQTQY
v_gene: TRBV11-2

CDR3aa: ASSRNSGTPNEQF
v_gene: TRBV19

CDR3aa: ASSSDPNEQF
v_gene: TRBV7-9

CDR3aa: ASSLWRDRDTEAF
v_gene: TRBV12-3/TRBV12-4

CDR3aa: ASSPWDSSYEQY
v_gene: TRBV7-8

CDR3aa: SASPGLNTEAF
v_gene: TRBV20-1

CDR3aa: SVEQRGTEAF
v_gene: TRBV29-1

CDR3aa: AIGVRGGRTEAF
v_gene: TRBV10-3

CDR3aa: ASSYTPRQGRRGKLF
v_gene: TRBV6-5

CDR3aa: ASSRTRRGDTQY
v_gene: TRBV4-2

CDR3aa: ATSRPPPADYEQY
v_gene: TRBV15

CDR3aa: ASLRRYNEQF
v_gene: TRBV6-2/TRBV6-3

CDR3aa: ASSYYGHMNTEAF
v_gene: TRBV6-5

CDR3aa: ASSQSKSEAF
v_gene: TRBV3-1

CDR3aa: AWSAQGASTEAF
v_gene: TRBV30

CDR3aa: ASSPGLAGAQRTGELF
v_gene: TRBV7-8

CDR3aa: ASSLSSLTVDEQF
v_gene: TRBV4-3

CDR3aa: ASSRDVRELF
v_gene: TRBV7-2

CDR3aa: ASSLRQGIDTQY
v_gene: TRBV27

CDR3aa: ASSVSRGKNNEQF
v_gene: TRBV2